The rows below give T cell receptor beta chains drawn from one sample of a study of T cell changes during pregnancy in multiple sclerosis. Using immunoSEQ multiplex PCR, the repertoire was profiled, and TCRdb retains in-frame clones only, with some absent. The sample consists of 65,000 to 70,000 clones, almost 95% of them appearing once. This material consisted of peripheral blood, taken in the third trimester of pregnancy. The receptors come from a female donor in good health, enrolled as a control in a pregnancy study. The CDR3 runs from the conserved cysteine through the conserved F or W. D genes are given only for firm matches. Expanded clones get a size class; other rows say once, few or many, or leave the size out.

j_call | clone_size | d_call | v_call | cdr3_nt | cdr3_aa
TRBJ2-7 | . | TRBD2 | TRBV5-1 | TGCGCCAGCAGCTTGGGTACTAGCGGGATCTACGAGCAGTACTTC | CASSLGTSGIYEQYF
TRBJ2-1 | . | TRBD1 | TRBV5-4 | TGTGCCAGCAGCTTGGGAAACAGGGGGTCTTACTTCTCCTACAATGAGCAGTTCTTC | CASSLGNRGSYFSYNEQFF
TRBJ1-2 | . | . | TRBV19 | TGTGCCAGTAGTATAGAACAAGGGAGAGGCTATGGCTACACCTTC | CASSIEQGRGYGYTF
TRBJ2-5 | once | . | TRBV7-3 | TGTGCCAGCAGCTTAAGCACGGGGGAGACCCAGTACTTC | CASSLSTGETQYF
TRBJ2-1 | . | TRBD2 | TRBV4-1 | TGCGCCAGCAGCCAACTAGCGGGAGTTTGGGGCTCCTACAATGAGCAGTTCTTC | CASSQLAGVWGSYNEQFF
TRBJ2-2 | . | . | TRBV25-1 | TGTGCCAGCAGTGAATGGCGGAAGAACACCGGGGAGCTGTTTTTT | CASSEWRKNTGELFF
TRBJ2-1 | once | TRBD2 | TRBV30 | TGTGCCTGGACCGTACTAGCGGGAGGTGACAATGAGCAGTTCTTC | CAWTVLAGGDNEQFF
TRBJ2-7 | . | TRBD1 | TRBV9 | TGTGCCAGCAGCGTGGACGGGACAGAAGAGCAGTACTTC | CASSVDGTEEQYF
TRBJ1-2 | . | . | TRBV10-2 | TGCGCCAGCAGTGAGGCGACTTTGGAGGGCTACACCTTC | CASSEATLEGYTF
TRBJ2-2 | . | . | TRBV19 | TGTGCCAGTAGTATAGGCCTAGCAGCCTTGTCCGGGGAGCTGTTTTTT | CASSIGLAALSGELFF
TRBJ2-7 | once | . | TRBV5-1 | TGCGCCAGCAGGGATCTTAGAGGGTACGAGCAGTACTTC | CASRDLRGYEQYF
TRBJ1-3 | . | . | TRBV28 | TGTGCCAGCACTCCGGGAGCCGGTCACACCATATATTTT | CASTPGAGHTIYF
TRBJ2-3 | . | TRBD2 | TRBV9 | TGTGCCAGCAGCGTCGGTTACGGGAGGGCGGGAGATACGCAGTATTTT | CASSVGYGRAGDTQYF
TRBJ2-7 | . | . | TRBV27 | TGTGCCAGCCCCCGGACAGCCTTCCACTACGAGCAGTACTTC | CASPRTAFHYEQYF
TRBJ2-7 | . | . | TRBV27 | TGTGCCAGCAGCCGGGGGGCCTCCGGGACGGTGATTTACGAGCAGTACTTC | CASSRGASGTVIYEQYF
TRBJ1-2 | . | . | TRBV15 | TGTGCCACCAGCCCCAGGTTGGCCCAGGGGGGCTACACCTTC | CATSPRLAQGGYTF
TRBJ2-1 | . | TRBD1 | TRBV10-3 | TGTGCCATCAGTGAGCCGGGCGGGACAGGGAACACCTACAATGAGCAGTTCTTC | CAISEPGGTGNTYNEQFF
TRBJ2-7 | . | TRBD1 | TRBV7-2 | TGTGCCAGCAGTTTCCGGGACAGGTCCTACGAGCAGTACTTC | CASSFRDRSYEQYF
TRBJ2-1 | . | TRBD1 | TRBV5-6 | TGTGCCAGCAGCTTGTTTACTAGACAGGGGACCTACAATGAGCAGTTCTTC | CASSLFTRQGTYNEQFF
TRBJ2-2 | . | TRBD2 | TRBV29-1 | TGCAGCGTTGGACTAGCGGGCTCCACCGGGGAGCTGTTTTTT | CSVGLAGSTGELFF
TRBJ1-1 | . | . | TRBV7-2 | TGTGCCAGCAGCTTAGTGGGGGGAGGGACTGAAGCTTTCTTT | CASSLVGGGTEAFF
TRBJ2-7 | . | . | TRBV7-2 | TGTGCCAGCAGCATCAAGCGATCCTACGAGCAGTACTTC | CASSIKRSYEQYF
TRBJ1-5 | . | . | TRBV19 | TGTGCCAGTAGTCGGGGGGCGGGTCAGCCCCAGCATTTT | CASSRGAGQPQHF
TRBJ1-2 | . | . | TRBV21-1 | TGTGCCAGCAGCAGAGATGCTCGAGGCTACACCTTC | CASSRDARGYTF
TRBJ2-5 | . | . | TRBV27 | TGTGCCAGCAGTCCGGGACTCTTCCAAGAGACCCAGTACTTC | CASSPGLFQETQYF
TRBJ1-5 | . | TRBD1 | TRBV27 | TGTGCCAGCAGTTCTCAGGGGGCGAGTCAGCCCCAGCATTTT | CASSSQGASQPQHF
TRBJ2-1 | . | . | TRBV19 | TGTGCCGCCCAAGACAGATACAATGAGCAGTTCTTC | CAAQDRYNEQFF
TRBJ2-1 | . | TRBD2 | TRBV7-2 | TGTGCCAGCAGCTTAATGAGCGGGATGACATACAATGAGCAGTTCTTC | CASSLMSGMTYNEQFF